This paragraph reports one T cell receptor (beta chain). Only in-frame clones appear in the TCRdb table, and some are missing; sequencing was by immunoSEQ multiplex PCR. The sample records about 98,000 clones, approximately 90% being singletons. J lost 3 bases, V lost 10 bases, and 3 bases had no gene match. The CDR3 has 12 amino acids. Germline V CDR1 and CDR2: MNHNS, SASEGT. This entry is derived from a study of OX40 agonist ivuxolimab in advanced cancers. Study context: Intravenous ivuxolimab was administered to patients every 2 weeks at 0.01 to 10 mg/kg.

Baseline was the first blood sampling point, followed by cycle 4 day 1 and cycle 7 day 1. This TCR derives from an adult with an advanced solid tumor such as melanoma, head and neck, liver or kidney cancer. This chain links TRBV6-1 with TRBJ1-2; TRBD1 aligns across 9 bases. Sequencing used CD4+ or CD8+ T cells sorted from blood, obtained in a trial of the OX40 agonist ivuxolimab. CDR3 nucleotides: TGTGCCATCCGGGACAGGGACTATGGCTACACCTTC. It codes for CAIRDRDYGYTF.